The 12 T cell receptor beta chains listed next were all sequenced from one sample in a study of monozygotic twins with inflammatory bowel disease (dated by TCRdb to between 2018 and 2021). The method behind the library was 5' RACE. The instrument was an Illumina HiSeq 2500. Reprocessed by TCRdb, the reads give a single entry per CDR3 protein sequence, without DNA. The sample table includes over 100,000 distinct CDR3 sequences. About an eighth of the sample is taken by the ten largest. Sequencing input: blood. The receptors stem from a human donor with ulcerative colitis or Crohn's disease, or a healthy co-twin of an affected twin (not recorded which).

This chain links TRBV5-1 with TRBJ2-3; lacking DNA, the TRBD2 call made by TCRdb goes unchecked. Germline loops: CDR1 SGHRS, CDR2 YFSETQ. This CDR3 region has 16 residues. CDR3 loop: CASSLAESGGADTQYF.

This chain connects TRBV6-1 to TRBJ1-5; TCRdb indicates TRBD1, and absent DNA this call remains unverified. Germline V gives CDR1 MNHNS, CDR2 SASEGT. This CDR3 comprises 17 residues. CDR3 region: CASSAVGGPYSNQPQHF.

The chain joins TRBV5-5 to TRBJ1-2. This CDR3 is 13 amino acids long. Germline V CDR1 and CDR2: SGHKS, YYEKEE (reference sequence). This chain's CDR3 is CASSLASVGGYTF.

The chain links TRBV20-1 to TRBJ2-1; TCRdb names TRBD1, which stays unverified in the absence of DNA. There are 15 residues in the CDR3. Germline V gives CDR1 DFQATT, CDR2 SNEGSKA (reference sequence). The CDR3 protein is CSARDSAQGYNEQFF.

This chain connects TRBV5-1 to TRBJ2-1; the D call of TRBD1 rests on TCRdb alone, since no DNA is present to check it. From germline, CDR1 is SGHRS and CDR2 YFSETQ. The CDR3 spans 17 residues. The CDR3 loop is CASSDSREEGTLNEQFF.

The rearrangement links TRBV20-1 to TRBJ1-4; TCRdb selects TRBD1, and the lack of DNA leaves this call unchecked. This CDR3 has 11 amino acids. The germline CDR1 and CDR2 sequences are DFQATT and SNEGSKA (reference sequence). The CDR3 protein is CSALRGEKLFF.

The rearrangement links TRBV27 to TRBJ1-2; as DNA is missing, the TRBD1 call by TCRdb cannot be tested. The CDR3 consists of 14 residues. Germline-derived CDR1 and CDR2 are MNHEY and SMNVEV (reference sequence). The CDR3 is CASSPRGRGYGYTF.

V usage is TRBV5-1 and J usage is TRBJ2-1; TCRdb designates TRBD2, a call that cannot be tested without DNA. This CDR3 is built from 16 residues. Germline-derived CDR1 and CDR2 are SGHRS and YFSETQ. This chain's CDR3 is CASSQGPEAPYPEQFF.

The chain carries TRBV14 and TRBJ2-3. Germline CDR1 SGHDN, CDR2 FVKESK. There are 15 residues in the CDR3. CDR3 sequence reads: CASNQARGATDTQYF.

This chain links TRBV27 with TRBJ2-1; the TRBD1 assignment by TCRdb is unverifiable without DNA. From germline, CDR1 is MNHEY and CDR2 SMNVEV (reference sequence). The CDR3 runs to 15 residues. The CDR3 reads CASSLVPPSYNEQFF.

The chain couples TRBV20-1 to TRBJ2-2; TCRdb calls TRBD1, which cannot be checked without DNA. The germline V gene encodes CDR1 DFQATT and CDR2 SNEGSKA (reference sequence). The CDR3 is 16 residues long. CDR3 region: CSARDPGQGSTGELFF.

The chain joins TRBV12-3 or TRBV12-4 to TRBJ2-1; there is no DNA to check the TCRdb D call of TRBD1. The CDR3 covers 17 residues. CDR3 protein: CASSPGQGNPNYNEQFF.